These T cell receptor beta chains were read from a single sample in a study of T cell responses to AZD1222 COVID-19 vaccine. Clones were sequenced by immunoSEQ multiplex PCR, and TCRdb holds only the in-frame ones, with some missing. The table has some 63,000 clones, around 83% seen once. Sequencing was performed on peripheral blood, taken on day 0 of AZD1222 vaccination. The source is an adult in good health. Both conserved end residues are part of each CDR3. Fields, in order: V gene, D gene, J gene, CDR3 protein, CDR3 DNA. D genes are given only for firm matches.

V: TRBV18
D: TRBD1
J: TRBJ2-1
CDR3: CASSLTGFNEQFF
DNA: TGTGCCAGCTCACTGACAGGGTTTAATGAGCAGTTCTTC

V: TRBV3-1/TRBV3-2
D: TRBD1
J: TRBJ2-4
CDR3: CATRQQGAADIQYF
DNA: TGTGCCACCCGGCAACAGGGGGCGGCGGACATTCAGTACTTC

V: TRBV7-2
D: TRBD1
J: TRBJ1-3
CDR3: CASSSYSRTGDGNTIYF
DNA: TGTGCCAGCAGCTCTTATTCAAGAACAGGGGATGGAAACACCATATATTTT

V: TRBV7-9
D: NA
J: TRBJ1-3
CDR3: CAPDQGGNTIYF
DNA: TGTGCGCCCGACCAAGGGGGAAACACCATATATTTT

V: TRBV2
D: NA
J: TRBJ1-5
CDR3: CASSETGSNQPQHF
DNA: TGTGCCAGCAGTGAAACCGGTTCTAATCAGCCCCAGCATTTT

V: TRBV5-1
D: TRBD1
J: TRBJ2-2
CDR3: CASSLDRGSTGELFF
DNA: TGCGCCAGCAGCTTGGACAGGGGAAGCACCGGGGAGCTGTTTTTT

V: TRBV6-1
D: TRBD1
J: TRBJ1-5
CDR3: CASSEGTGGNQPQHF
DNA: TGTGCCAGCAGCGAAGGGACAGGGGGGAATCAGCCCCAGCATTTT

V: TRBV7-9
D: TRBD1
J: TRBJ1-6
CDR3: CASSLEFGRGRSGSPLHF
DNA: TGTGCCAGCAGCTTAGAGTTCGGCAGGGGGAGGTCTGGTTCACCCCTCCACTTT

V: TRBV6-2/TRBV6-3
D: TRBD2
J: TRBJ2-2
CDR3: CASSRTSGGELFF
DNA: TGTGCCAGCAGCCGGACTAGCGGCGGGGAGCTGTTTTTT

V: TRBV6-2/TRBV6-3
D: NA
J: TRBJ2-7
CDR3: CASSKPPAPRPYEQYF
DNA: TGTGCCAGCAGTAAACCCCCGGCACCTAGACCCTACGAGCAGTACTTC

V: TRBV7-6
D: NA
J: TRBJ2-1
CDR3: CASSLRGASSYNEQFF
DNA: TGTGCCAGCAGCTTACGGGGAGCCAGCTCCTACAATGAGCAGTTCTTC

V: TRBV4-3
D: NA
J: TRBJ1-2
CDR3: CASSQDGEGDYGYTF
DNA: TGCGCCAGCAGCCAAGACGGTGAGGGTGACTATGGCTACACCTTC

V: TRBV11-2
D: NA
J: TRBJ2-1
CDR3: CASSLGDGDRGYNEQFF
DNA: TGTGCCAGCAGCTTAGGGGACGGGGATAGGGGTTACAATGAGCAGTTCTTC

V: TRBV12-3/TRBV12-4
D: NA
J: TRBJ1-2
CDR3: CASSFSGRGYTF
DNA: TGTGCCAGCAGTTTTTCGGGTCGAGGCTACACCTTC

V: TRBV19
D: NA
J: TRBJ1-3
CDR3: CATLPSPYSGNTIYF
DNA: TGTGCCACCCTACCCAGCCCTTACTCTGGAAACACCATATATTTT

V: TRBV7-2
D: TRBD1
J: TRBJ2-7
CDR3: CASSPRTGGDYEQYF
DNA: TGTGCCAGCAGCCCGAGGACAGGGGGAGACTACGAGCAGTACTTC

V: TRBV5-6
D: TRBD1
J: TRBJ1-3
CDR3: CASSMTGGTGNTIYF
DNA: TGTGCCAGCAGCATGACAGGGGGCACTGGAAACACCATATATTTT

V: TRBV5-4
D: TRBD1
J: TRBJ1-6
CDR3: CASRQQGEGNSPLHF
DNA: TGTGCCAGCAGGCAACAGGGGGAGGGTAATTCACCCCTCCACTTT

V: TRBV19
D: TRBD1
J: TRBJ1-5
CDR3: CASSIYWQGVQPQHF
DNA: TGTGCCAGTAGTATTTATTGGCAGGGGGTGCAGCCCCAGCATTTT

V: TRBV9
D: NA
J: TRBJ1-2
CDR3: CASSVGGEMSYGYTF
DNA: TGTGCCAGCAGCGTAGGAGGGGAGATGAGCTATGGCTACACCTTC

V: TRBV3-1/TRBV3-2
D: NA
J: TRBJ2-2
CDR3: CASSQDLWPGELFF
DNA: TGTGCCAGCAGCCAAGATCTTTGGCCCGGGGAGCTGTTTTTT

V: TRBV3-1/TRBV3-2
D: NA
J: TRBJ1-2
CDR3: CASSQDTWQGYGYTF
DNA: TGTGCCAGCAGCCAAGATACTTGGCAGGGGTATGGCTACACCTTC

V: TRBV6-2/TRBV6-3
D: NA
J: TRBJ1-2
CDR3: CASSYSTGHSGYTF
DNA: TGTGCCAGCAGTTACTCGACAGGACACAGTGGCTACACCTTC